The source of this T cell receptor beta chain is a study of blood T cell repertoires in COVID-19. Study-level background: Samples of COVID-19 (acute and convalescent) were obtained from the United States, Italy and Spain. Sample material is recorded as cDNA or gDNA derived from T cells, B-cell-depleted T cells, or PBMCs.

The authors' processing: Amplification of reference gene primers provided the estimated nucleated cell counts. Sequenced by immunoSEQ multiplex PCR; TCRdb stores in-frame clones only, minus some. Clone size and the V and J calls come from that table; the DNA yielded D and trimming. The top ten clones hold around 19% of a sample with 45,000 to 70,000 clones, 73% of them seen once. This sequence was found in a woman in her 50s with active or convalescent COVID-19. Material for sequencing was peripheral blood.

CDR3 region: CASSYSGGSTYNEQFF. In DNA form, the CDR3 reads TGTGCCAGCAGTTACTCCGGCGGGAGTACCTACAATGAGCAGTTCTTC. V is TRBV6-5 and J is TRBJ2-1; 7 bases match TRBD2. This CDR3 spans 16 amino acids. In germline, CDR1 is MNHEY, CDR2 SVGAGI. Unmatched junction bases numbered 4, after V lost 0 bases and J lost 2 bases.